One sample yielded the 13 T cell receptor beta chains listed below, sequenced in a study of Graves' ophthalmopathy and Graves' hyperthyroidism. Researchers took RNA transcripts and amplified TCR beta CDR3 regions from them. HTBI primers primed a first-round RT-PCR, and a second-round multiplex PCR followed. TCRdb reanalysed the multiplex PCR reads using MiXCR and keeps one entry per CDR3 protein. The data hold roughly 1.1 million distinct CDR3 sequences, with about 40% observed a single time. Sample: peripheral blood or thyroid tissue (not recorded which). The receptors were sampled from an adult man with Graves' hyperthyroidism.

On this clonotype itself: Being one base from a much bigger clone, this may be a read error. Given the absence of the conserved phenylalanine or tryptophan at the CDR3 end, a read error is likely. The chain is built from TRBV6-6 and TRBJ2-7; 7 positions agree with TRBD2. This CDR3 has 14 amino acids. V was clipped by 0 bases and J by 2 bases; unmatched bases: 1. Germline CDR1 is MNHNY and CDR2 is SVGAGI (reference sequence). The CDR3 loop is CASSYSGRAYEQYL. CDR3 nucleotides: TGTGCCAGCAGTTACTCAGGGAGGGCCTACGAGCAGTACCTC.

This clonotype was recorded many times. The rearrangement uses TRBV29-1 and TRBJ1-2, with D possibly being TRBD1 (5 bases). The CDR3 runs 12 residues. Germline values: CDR1 SQVTM, CDR2 ANQGSEA. Trimming pared 6 bases from V and 5 bases from J, leaving 13 bases between. The CDR3 sequence: CSVPSGTYGYTF. CDR3 nucleotide sequence: TGCAGCGTCCCCTCCGGGACTTATGGCTACACCTTC.

In this sample, this clonotype turned up many times. This sequence joins TRBV4-1 and TRBJ1-2; D is perhaps TRBD1 (5 bases). Trimming pared 4 bases from V and 1 base from J, leaving 16 bases between. Germline CDR1 reads MGHRA; CDR2 reads YSYEKL. This CDR3 comprises 16 residues. This CDR3 is CASSRNTGTDNYGYTF. CDR3 DNA sequence: TGCGCCAGCAGCCGAAACACGGGGACGGATAACTATGGCTACACCTTC.

This clonotype showed up many times. This sequence joins TRBV10-3 and TRBJ2-7, with D maybe TRBD1 (5 bases). Between the trimmed V and J ends, which lost 6 bases and 2 bases, there was a span of 11 bases. Germline lookup yields CDR1 ENHRY and CDR2 SYGVKD. This CDR3 region has 13 residues. The CDR3 bases are TGTGCCATCAGCAAGACAGAAACCTACGAGCAGTACTTC. This gives the protein CAISKTETYEQYF.

Of note for this clonotype: It is likely a read error, because the conserved phenylalanine at the end of the CDR3 is missing. Because the CDR3's place on the DNA is in doubt, the DNA is left out and the CDR3 is given as listed by TCRdb. The genes are TRBV7-6 and TRBJ2-1; no DNA check was done on the table's D call, TRBD1. CDR1 is SGHVS, CDR2 FNYEAQ, per germline. The CDR3 spans 11 amino acids, including both terminal residues. The CDR3 is CASSLAPGQTY.

Many counts were recorded for this clonotype. This chain connects TRBV4-1 to TRBJ1-2; D unresolved. Germline V CDR1 and CDR2: MGHRA, YSYEKL. V was trimmed by 3 bases and J by 6 bases, leaving 14 bases between them. The CDR3 has 14 amino acids. CDR3 amino acids: CASSHIEGADGYTF. In DNA form, the CDR3 reads TGCGCCAGCAGCCACATTGAGGGAGCTGATGGCTACACCTTC.

This clonotype occurred once. Given a much more abundant clone one base away, this may be a read error. The rearrangement links TRBV20-1 to TRBJ1-2; 7 nucleotides align to TRBD1. The CDR3 is made up of 13 amino acids. J lost 8 bases, V lost 3 bases, and 9 bases had no gene match. CDR1 DFQATT and CDR2 SNEGSKA come from the germline V gene (reference sequence). The CDR3 protein is CSASSTGEWGYTF. CDR3 coding DNA: TGCAGTGCTAGTAGCACAGGGGAGTGGGGCTACACCTTC.

The chain combines TRBV7-2 with TRBJ2-5, with a possible D match to TRBD2 (5 bases). Germline lookup yields CDR1 SGHTA and CDR2 FQGNSA. CDR3 size: 16 residues. Between the trimmed V and J ends, which lost 8 bases and 5 bases, there was a span of 24 bases. The CDR3 DNA reads as TGTGCCAGCCTCCCCGCGAGGGAAGCCCGCCGGGAGACCCAGTACTTC. Its translation is CASLPAREARRETQYF.

The rearrangement joins TRBV7-2 to TRBJ2-3; 12 nucleotides agree with TRBD2. The CDR3 is made up of 14 amino acids. The germline gives CDR1 SGHTA, CDR2 FQGNSA. J gave up 4 bases and V 4 bases, and 0 bases lay outside the gene matches. CDR3 DNA: TGTGCCAGCAGCTCTAGCGGGAGGGCAGATACGCAGTATTTT. It translates to CASSSSGRADTQYF.

The V and J genes are TRBV29-1 and TRBJ1-4; 7 nucleotides agree with TRBD1. Germline lookup yields CDR1 SQVTM and CDR2 ANQGSEA. J lost 7 bases, V lost 4 bases, and 18 bases had no gene match. This CDR3 spans 17 amino acids. The CDR3 DNA follows: TGCAGCGTTGTGGGTTGGACAGGTCAAGGCGCGGGTGAAAAACTGTTTTTT. Translating gives CSVVGWTGQGAGEKLFF.

As regards this clonotype: A read error may explain this, as a much larger clone is one base away. The rearrangement links TRBV19 to TRBJ1-1; D remains ambiguous. Germline V gene data show CDR1 as LNHDA and CDR2 as SQIVND (reference sequence). The CDR3 extends over 16 amino acids. The V gene lost 7 bases and the J gene lost 4 bases, with 22 bases spanning the gap. Written as DNA, the CDR3 is TGTGCCAGTACGGACGCAAACGTCGACCCAGTCACTGAAGCTTTCTTT. Protein: CASTDANVDPVTEAFF.

This clonotype has just one count. A much larger clone differs by one base, so this may be a read error. The rearrangement joins TRBV20-1 to TRBJ2-7; 11 bases are a match to TRBD2. This CDR3 comprises 14 residues. Germline V lookup: CDR1 DFQATT, CDR2 SNEGSKA (reference sequence). J gave up 7 bases and V 7 bases, and 12 bases lay outside the gene matches. Here the CDR3 reads CSGGSGRAFGEQYF. In DNA form, the CDR3 reads TGCAGTGGTGGTAGCGGGAGGGCCTTTGGGGAGCAGTACTTC.

A note on this clonotype: At one of its ends the junction is not consistent with the germline gene, which may arise from a read error. The J gene is TRBJ2-2, the V gene TRBV7-8; 9 nucleotides agree with TRBD1. From germline, CDR1 is SGHVS and CDR2 FQNEAQ. The CDR3 loop spans 15 amino acids. Here the CDR3 DNA reads TGTGCCAGCAGCCGACAGGGGGTGGTCACCGGGGAGCTGTCTTGG. It yields the protein CASSRQGVVTGELSW. Variable domain in full (rest from reference TRBV7-8 and TRBJ2-2): GAGVSQSPRYKVAKRGQDVALRCDPISGHVSLFWYQQALGQGPEFLTYFQNEAQLDKSGLPSDRFFAERPEGSVSTLKIQRTQQEDSAVYLCASSRQGVVTGELSWGEGSRLTVL.